This TCR beta chain stems from a study of OX40 agonist ivuxolimab in advanced cancers. Across the study: Ivuxolimab, an agonistic anti-OX40 (CD134) antibody, was given to patients. The dose-escalation cohort had hepatocellular carcinoma, melanoma, renal cell or head and neck cancer.

Study results and limitations: The average count of expanded clones was higher among CD8+ T cells than among CD4+.

The germline V gene encodes CDR1 MRHNA and CDR2 SNTAGT. The CDR3 sequence is 18 residues long. V lost 2 bases, J lost 0 bases, and 17 bases lay in between. Assay used: immunoSEQ multiplex PCR; TCRdb lists only in-frame clones, some missing. The sample includes about 75,000 clones, approximately 84% of them seen just once. Turning to this clone: No antigen is known for it.

This TCR was sampled from an adult with an advanced solid tumor such as melanoma, head and neck, liver or kidney cancer. The rearrangement joins TRBV6-4 to TRBJ2-1; TRBD2 is a possible D gene (5 bases). The sequencing used CD4+ or CD8+ T cells sorted from blood, collected in a trial of the OX40 agonist ivuxolimab. Here the CDR3 reads CASSDRVGRLNSYNEQFF. The CDR3 nucleotides read TGTGCCAGCAGTGACCGGGTAGGGCGACTAAACTCCTACAATGAGCAGTTCTTC.